This T cell receptor (beta chain) appears in the sequencing data of a study of cytomegalovirus exposure and HLA in healthy donors. As regards this clone: Antigen unknown.

Study-wide results and caveats: Some segments of the V type, notably TRBV6-2 and TRBV6-3, were excluded as indistinguishable. Later analysis suggested links between common viral pathogens and several top significant clusters. It was shown in a later analysis that HLA-associated TCR beta chains were more clonally expanded than other, equally common chains. Within a later analysis, the majority of CMV-associated TCR beta chains appeared HLA-restricted.

CDR1 and CDR2 (germline): MDHEN, SYDVKM. CDR3 length equals 14 residues. V shed 4 bases and J 5 bases; nucleotides not matched to a gene: 7. The primer mix had 60 Vbeta and 13 Jbeta primers. The table came from immunoSEQ multiplex PCR; TCRdb's copy has only in-frame clones and leaves some out. The repertoire includes approximately 130,000 clones, 70% to 80% of them detected once, and more than 0.95% sits in the top ten. V gene TRBV28 combines with J gene TRBJ1-2, with TRBD1 matching over 7 bases. Sequenced material: PBMCs. The receptor was isolated from a man aged 45-65 years in good health and CMV-seronegative. CDR3 nucleotide sequence: TGTGCCAGCAGTTCCCGGACAGGTAGATATGGCTACACCTTC. Protein sequence: CASSSRTGRYGYTF.